This is a list of T cell receptor beta chains from one sample in a study of early T cells in non-severe SARS-CoV-2 infection. From the 5' RACE reads, TCRdb called clonotypes with MiXCR, one entry per CDR3 protein. The sample lists about 80,000 distinct CDR3 sequences; about 11% were seen once. Sequencing was performed on whole blood. All receptors come from an adult who was a healthcare worker with PCR-confirmed SARS-CoV-2 infection or an uninfected control (not recorded which). Each CDR3 is given with its conserved first and last residue.

TRBV9 | CASSVEDRARSPLHF
TRBV7-9 | CASSTDGGQGSYEQYF
TRBV19 | CASTQTSGGTDTQYF
TRBV2 | CASSWDRGNTGELFF
TRBV5-1 | CASSLGQLGQPQHF
TRBV3-1 | CASSQRREQFF
TRBV6-1 | CASRDRPQETQYF
TRBV27 | CAIKGWGTTGELFF
TRBV5-5 | CASSVGPTGGLEQFF
TRBV5-6 | CASSSMGGDLSSYEQYF
TRBV5-5 | CASSPRVADSPLHF
TRBV3-1 | CASSPRGTGLTKLFF
TRBV5-4 | CASSLALGTGSYNEQFF
TRBV19 | CASRTRRGTGELFF
TRBV20-1 | CSAGRGGAGNQPQHF